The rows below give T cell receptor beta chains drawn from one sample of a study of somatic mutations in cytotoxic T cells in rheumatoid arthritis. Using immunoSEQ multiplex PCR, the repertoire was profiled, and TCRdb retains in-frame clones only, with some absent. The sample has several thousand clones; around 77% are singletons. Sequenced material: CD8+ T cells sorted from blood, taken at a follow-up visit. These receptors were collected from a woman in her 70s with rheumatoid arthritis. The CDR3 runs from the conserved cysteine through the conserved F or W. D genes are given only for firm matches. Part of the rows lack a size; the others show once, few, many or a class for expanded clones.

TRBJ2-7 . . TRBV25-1 CASSLSSYEQYF TGTGCCAGCAGCCTGAGCTCCTACGAGCAGTACTTC
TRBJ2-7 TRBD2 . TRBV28 CASSAVGTSGNEQYF TGTGCCAGCAGCGCGGTGGGGACTAGCGGGAACGAGCAGTACTTC
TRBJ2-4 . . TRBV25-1 CASSAPGQTGDIQYF TGTGCCAGCAGTGCGCCAGGACAGACCGGGGACATTCAGTACTTC
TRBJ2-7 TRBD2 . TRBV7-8 CASSLQGLAGRSLTYEQYF TGTGCCAGCAGCTTACAGGGACTAGCGGGGCGGTCCCTCACCTACGAGCAGTACTTC
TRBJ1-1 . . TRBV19 CASSGIGRNTEAFF TGTGCCAGTAGTGGGATAGGTCGGAACACTGAAGCTTTCTTT
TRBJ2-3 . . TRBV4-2 CASSQVDRERDTQYF TGTGCCAGCAGCCAAGTGGACCGGGAGCGAGATACGCAGTATTTT
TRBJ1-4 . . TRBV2 CASSEGWQGTNEKLFF TGTGCCAGCAGTGAAGGTTGGCAGGGGACTAATGAAAAACTGTTTTTT
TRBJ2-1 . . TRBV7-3 CASSSGRGYNEQFF TGTGCCAGCAGCTCGGGACGTGGCTACAATGAGCAGTTCTTC
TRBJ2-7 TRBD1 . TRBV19 CASNSVGQGFYEQYF TGTGCCAGTAATTCCGTGGGACAGGGATTCTACGAGCAGTACTTC
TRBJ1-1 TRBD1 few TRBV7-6 CASVPKTGVNTEAFF TGTGCCAGCGTCCCCAAGACAGGGGTGAACACTGAAGCTTTCTTT
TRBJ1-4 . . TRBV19 CASSEEGEATNEKLFF TGTGCCAGTAGTGAGGAAGGTGAAGCAACTAATGAAAAACTGTTTTTT
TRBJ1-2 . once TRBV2 CASSQTVTGYGYTF TGTGCCAGCAGTCAGACAGTTACAGGCTATGGCTACACCTTC
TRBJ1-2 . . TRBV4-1 CASSQAQGEGYTF TGCGCCAGCAGCCAAGCACAGGGTGAGGGCTACACCTTC
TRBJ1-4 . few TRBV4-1 CASSHSNEKLFF TGCGCCAGCAGCCACAGTAATGAAAAACTGTTTTTT
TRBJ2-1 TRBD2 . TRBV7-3 CASSLTGSGRASAYNEQFF TGTGCCAGCAGCTTAACGGGGAGCGGGAGGGCCTCCGCCTACAATGAGCAGTTCTTC
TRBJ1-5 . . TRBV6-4 CASNNRRRDQPQHF TGTGCCAGCAATAATCGGCGCAGGGACCAGCCCCAGCATTTT
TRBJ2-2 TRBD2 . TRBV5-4 CASSLTSGGLTNTGELFF TGTGCCAGCAGCCTGACTAGCGGGGGGCTGACGAACACCGGGGAGCTGTTTTTT
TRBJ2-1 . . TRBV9 CASSVEGGRPNEQFF TGTGCCAGCAGCGTAGAGGGGGGGAGACCCAATGAGCAGTTCTTC
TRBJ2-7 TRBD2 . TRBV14 CASSRETSGRPYEQYF TGTGCCAGCAGCCGTGAGACTAGCGGTAGGCCCTACGAGCAGTACTTC
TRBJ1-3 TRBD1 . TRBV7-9 CASTPGTGGSGNTIYF TGTGCCAGCACCCCAGGGACAGGGGGCTCTGGAAACACCATATATTTT
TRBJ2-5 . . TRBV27 CASSFRGAETQYF TGTGCCAGCAGTTTTCGGGGGGCGGAGACCCAGTACTTC
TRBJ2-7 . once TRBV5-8 CASSLDRTYYEQYF TGTGCCAGCAGCTTGGACCGAACGTACTACGAGCAGTACTTC
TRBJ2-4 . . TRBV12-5 CASGPPGLAKNIQYF TGTGCTAGTGGTCCCCCGGGACTGGCCAAAAACATTCAGTACTTC
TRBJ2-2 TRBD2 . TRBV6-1 CASSELGGLAGNTGELFF TGTGCCAGCAGTGAACTAGGAGGACTAGCGGGCAACACCGGGGAGCTGTTTTTT
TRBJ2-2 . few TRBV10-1 CASSDRAGNTGELFF TGCGCCAGCAGTGACAGGGCCGGGAACACCGGGGAGCTGTTTTTT
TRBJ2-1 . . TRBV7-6 CASSFGYNEQFF TGTGCCAGCAGCTTCGGGTACAATGAGCAGTTCTTC
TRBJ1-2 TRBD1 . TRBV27 CASSSGTGRLYGYTF TGTGCCAGCAGTTCAGGGACAGGGCGGCTCTATGGCTACACCTTC
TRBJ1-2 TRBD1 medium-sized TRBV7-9 CASSPEGQENYGYTF TGTGCCAGCAGCCCTGAGGGACAGGAGAACTATGGCTACACCTTC
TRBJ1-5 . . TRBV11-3 CASSLNNGQPQHF TGTGCCAGCAGCTTAAATAATGGTCAGCCCCAGCATTTT
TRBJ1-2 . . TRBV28 CASTNSYGYTF TGTGCCAGCACAAACAGCTATGGCTACACCTTC
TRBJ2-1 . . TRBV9 CASSVNSGPSYNEQFF TGTGCCAGCAGCGTAAATAGCGGACCCTCCTACAATGAGCAGTTCTTC
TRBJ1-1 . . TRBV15 CATRRDIQNTEAFF TGTGCCACCAGGAGGGACATACAGAACACTGAAGCTTTCTTT
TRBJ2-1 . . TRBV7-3 CASSLLGETYNEQFF TGTGCCAGCAGCTTATTGGGGGAAACCTACAATGAGCAGTTCTTC
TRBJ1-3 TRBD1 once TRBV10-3 CAISETNRGKGGNTIYF TGTGCCATCAGTGAAACCAACAGGGGAAAGGGAGGAAACACCATATATTTT
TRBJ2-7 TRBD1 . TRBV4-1 CASSQWDRGREQYF TGCGCCAGCAGCCAATGGGACAGGGGGCGCGAGCAGTACTTC
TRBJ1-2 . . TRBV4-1 CASSQERKDGYGYTF TGCGCCAGCAGCCAAGAGCGGAAGGATGGCTATGGCTACACCTTC
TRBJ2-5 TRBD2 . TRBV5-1 CASSLDLADQETQYF TGCGCCAGCAGCTTGGATCTAGCGGATCAAGAGACCCAGTACTTC
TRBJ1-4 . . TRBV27 CASRSEGDDEKLFF TGTGCCAGCAGGTCCGAGGGGGACGACGAAAAACTGTTTTTT
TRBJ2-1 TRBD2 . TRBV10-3 CAISPSGRPYEQFF TGTGCCATCAGTCCTAGCGGGAGGCCCTATGAGCAGTTCTTC
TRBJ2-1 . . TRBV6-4 CASSDSAGDYNEQFF TGTGCCAGCAGTGACTCGGCAGGGGACTACAATGAGCAGTTCTTC
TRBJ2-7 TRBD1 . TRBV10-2 CASSRGLATYEQYF TGCGCCAGCAGTAGGGGGCTAGCTACCTACGAGCAGTACTTC
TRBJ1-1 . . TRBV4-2 CASSQVQSTRRAFF TGTGCCAGCAGCCAAGTCCAGTCGACCAGGCGAGCTTTCTTT
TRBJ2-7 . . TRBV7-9 CASIGAGGYEQYF TGTGCCAGCATCGGGGCGGGTGGCTACGAGCAGTACTTC
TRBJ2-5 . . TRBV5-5 CASSLAASRETQYF TGTGCCAGCAGCTTGGCCGCTTCACGCGAGACCCAGTACTTC
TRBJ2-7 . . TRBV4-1 CASSQNSGSYEQYF TGCGCCAGCAGCCAAAACAGCGGCTCCTACGAGCAGTACTTC
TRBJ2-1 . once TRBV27 CASSWGNNEQFF TGTGCCAGCAGCTGGGGAAACAATGAGCAGTTCTTC